Each of the 10 T cell receptor beta chains below was sequenced from the same sample in a study of blood T cell dynamics during melanoma immunotherapy. As for time point: pre-treatment baseline. Sequencing used immunoSEQ multiplex PCR; TCRdb keeps in-frame clones, though not all of them. The sample records tens of thousands of clones, roughly 85% being singletons. The specimen comprised blood, sampled from a patient treated with checkpoint blockade. The receptors derive from a human donor with melanoma.

The V and J genes are TRBV28 and TRBJ1-2; 9 bases match TRBD1. Germline V gene lookup returns CDR1 MDHEN and CDR2 SYDVKM. V dropped 2 bases and J dropped 7; count of bases not matched to a gene: 11. The CDR3 extends over 16 amino acids. This chain's CDR3 is CASSLLRGQGVSGYTF. The CDR3 nucleotides are TGTGCCAGCAGTTTACTCCGGGGACAGGGTGTAAGTGGCTACACCTTC.

The rearrangement links TRBV9 to TRBJ1-1, with D tentatively TRBD1 (6 bases). With 3 bases removed from V and 1 base from J, the gap between germline ends came to 13 bases. Germline CDR1 is SGDLS and CDR2 is YYNGEE. This CDR3 is 15 amino acids long. The CDR3 DNA follows: TGTGCCAGCAGCGGGGGGGACACCCCGAACACTGAAGCTTTCTTT. This translates into CASSGGDTPNTEAFF. The whole variable domain, remainder taken from reference TRBV9 and TRBJ1-1, is DSGVTQTPKHLITATGQRVTLRCSPRSGDLSVYWYQQSLDQGLQFLIQYYNGEERAKGNILERFSAQQFPDLHSELNLSSLELGDSALYFCASSGGDTPNTEAFFGQGTRLTVV.

The CDR3 DNA sequence: TGTGCCAGCAGCTCGGTGGGACTAGCGGGAGATGAGTTCTTC. This gives the protein CASSSVGLAGDEFF. The rearrangement links TRBV5-4 to TRBJ2-1, with 14 bases identical to TRBD2. The CDR3 is made up of 14 amino acids. The V and J ends lost 3 bases and 14 bases, in that order; junction bases with no gene match: 7. From germline, CDR1 is SGHNT and CDR2 YYREEE (reference sequence).

This sequence joins TRBV27 and TRBJ2-5; either TRBD1 or TRBD2 may fit D (5 bases each). The germline V gene encodes CDR1 MNHEY and CDR2 SMNVEV (reference sequence). The CDR3 loop spans 18 amino acids. Trimming cost V 5 bases and J 2 bases, with 24 bases left between them. The CDR3 loop is CASSLTGTALTPQETQYF. DNA for the CDR3: TGTGCCAGCAGTCTCACCGGGACCGCTCTCACTCCTCAAGAGACCCAGTACTTC.

The chain has TRBV6-1 and TRBJ2-7; tentative D call: TRBD1 (5 bases). The V and J ends lost 10 bases and 0 bases respectively, with 16 bases between them. CDR3 length: 14 amino acids. Germline V gene data show CDR1 as MNHNS and CDR2 as SASEGT. The CDR3 sequence: CATMHLTASYEQYF. The CDR3 coding sequence is TGTGCCACTATGCACCTGACAGCCTCCTACGAGCAGTACTTC.

This chain connects TRBV7-7 to TRBJ2-7; maybe TRBD1 (6 bases). CDR3 size: 13 residues. The V end was cut by 5 bases, the J end by 0 bases, with 8 bases between. Germline V gene sequence: CDR1 SSHAT, CDR2 FNYEAQ (reference sequence). This CDR3 is CASSTGPSYEQYF. CDR3 bases: TGTGCCAGCAGCACAGGGCCCTCCTACGAGCAGTACTTC.

The chain uses TRBV28 and TRBJ1-3; D is undetermined. V dropped 7 bases and J dropped 0 bases, with 13 bases sitting between them. Germline CDR1 and CDR2: MDHEN and SYDVKM. This CDR3 has 15 residues. The CDR3 nucleotides are TGTGCCAGCACCCGCAACCCAGGCTCTGGAAACACCATATATTTT. This sequence encodes CASTRNPGSGNTIYF.

The chain joins TRBV2 to TRBJ2-3; tentative D call: TRBD2 (6 bases). Germline loops: CDR1 SNHLY, CDR2 FYNNEI. The V and J ends lost 8 bases and 0 bases respectively, with 12 bases between them. The CDR3 is 14 amino acids. The CDR3, as DNA: TGTGCCAGCGGCGGACTAACTAGCACAGATACGCAGTATTTT. Translating it yields CASGGLTSTDTQYF.

The gene calls are TRBV5-5 and TRBJ2-7, with D perhaps given as TRBD1 or TRBD2 (5 bases each). Germline CDR1 and CDR2: SGHKS and YYEKEE (reference sequence). Trimming took off 4 bases at V and 3 bases at J, with 17 bases between the two ends. The CDR3 is 15 residues long. The DNA for the CDR3 is TGTGCCAGCAGCCTGGGGGTAGCTGGGTTCTACGAGCAGTACTTC. Protein: CASSLGVAGFYEQYF. The variable domain in full, with the rest retrieved from reference TRBV5-5 and TRBJ2-7, is DAGVTQSPTHLIKTRGQQVTLRCSPISGHKSVSWYQQVLGQGPQFIFQYYEKEERGRGNFPDRFSARQFPNYSSELNVNALLLGDSALYLCASSLGVAGFYEQYFGPGTRLTVT.

This chain links TRBV4-1 with TRBJ2-6; D remains unclear. From germline, CDR1 is MGHRA and CDR2 YSYEKL. The CDR3 loop spans 16 amino acids. Trimming removed 8 bases at V and 0 bases at J, with 14 bases between. The CDR3 loop is CASGAGPFSGANVLTF. CDR3 nucleotide sequence: TGCGCCAGCGGTGCCGGGCCTTTCTCTGGGGCCAACGTCCTGACTTTC.